Presented here are 10 T cell receptor beta chains from one specimen sequenced in a study of cytotoxic CD8 clonotypes in ibrutinib-treated CLL (dated by TCRdb to about 2021). Library creation used the immunoSEQ multiplex PCR assay. As stored in TCRdb, this immuneACCESS dataset retains in-frame rearrangements with V and J assigned. A fraction of the clones does not appear; measured against another copy, unresolved V genes explain less than half of the discrepancy, and the remainder lacks a known reason. This sample is represented by 160,000 or so clones; nearly 90% of them were singletons. In total, the top ten clones hold about 3% of the sample. The time point label corresponds to: progressive disease on ibrutinib. This sample comprised PBMCs, obtained at disease progression, from a patient treated with ibrutinib. These receptors all stem from a human donor with chronic lymphocytic leukemia.

This chain uses TRBV27 with TRBJ2-1; 10 bases map to TRBD2. The J segment lost 5 bases and the V segment lost 6 bases, leaving 10 bases of the junction unmatched. The CDR3 is 16 residues long. The germline V gene has CDR1 MNHEY and CDR2 SMNVEV (reference sequence). This CDR3 is CASSPSTSGSDNEQFF. DNA for the CDR3: TGTGCCAGCAGCCCTTCGACTAGCGGGTCTGACAATGAGCAGTTCTTC.

The V gene is TRBV9, the J gene TRBJ2-3, with 11 bases identical to TRBD2. The CDR3 runs 16 residues. The V gene end was trimmed by 3 bases and the J gene end by 1 base; junction bases not matched to a gene: 4. Germline V lookup: CDR1 SGDLS, CDR2 YYNGEE. The CDR3 region has the DNA TGTGCCAGCAGCGCCCTAGCGGGAGGCCGCACAGATACGCAGTATTTT. It yields the protein CASSALAGGRTDTQYF.

The chain joins TRBV15 to TRBJ2-7; D ambiguous. This CDR3 comprises 13 residues. V gave up 1 base and J gave up 3 bases, with 7 bases separating them. Germline V gene sequence: CDR1 LNHNV, CDR2 YYDKDF (reference sequence). DNA of the CDR3: TGTGCCACCAGCAGAGTAGGGATCTACGAGCAGTACTTC. This gives the protein CATSRVGIYEQYF.

The chain employs TRBV5-3 and TRBJ1-2, with unresolved D. TRBV5-3 is an ORF for which the function is uncertain. This CDR3 has 11 amino acids. Trimming removed 4 bases at V and 3 bases at J, with 4 bases between. The CDR3 nucleotides are TGTGCCAGAAGCACCCACTATGGCTACACCTTC. It yields the protein CARSTHYGYTF.

The chain uses TRBV6-4 and TRBJ2-2; no clear D. There are 16 residues in the CDR3. The V and J ends lost 1 base and 5 bases respectively, with 14 bases between them. Germline V gives CDR1 MRHNA, CDR2 SNTAGT. The CDR3 bases are TGTGCCAGCAGTGACTTTGGAAGGGTCAATACCGGGGAGCTGTTTTTT. Translation: CASSDFGRVNTGELFF.

The rearrangement links TRBV5-6 to TRBJ1-3, with a tentative D call TRBD1 (6 bases). In germline, CDR1 is SGHDT, CDR2 YYEEEE. V dropped 5 bases and J dropped 3 bases, with 21 bases sitting between them. The CDR3 consists of 17 residues. CDR3 loop: CASSLRDGGANGNTIYF. CDR3 nucleotides: TGTGCCAGCAGTTTGCGTGATGGGGGCGCAAATGGAAACACCATATATTTT.

Here the CDR3 reads CAWSPRGGPRDGYTF. In nucleotides, the CDR3 is TGTGCCTGGAGTCCTAGGGGGGGACCTAGGGATGGCTACACCTTC. The gene calls are TRBV30 and TRBJ1-2; tentatively, D is TRBD1 (6 bases). This CDR3 is built from 15 residues. CDR1 and CDR2 (germline): GTSNPN, SVGIG (reference sequence). V dropped 2 bases and J dropped 6 bases, with 19 bases sitting between them.

This clone was seen a single time. This chain uses TRBV6-6 with TRBJ2-2; the D gene is possibly TRBD1 (6 bases). The CDR3 has 15 amino acids. Germline lookup yields CDR1 MNHNY and CDR2 SVGAGI (reference sequence). Trimming removed 3 bases from V and 11 bases from J, with 19 bases in between. The CDR3 DNA reads TGTGCCAGCAGTTATCTTAAAAGTACCAGGGGCGAGCTGTTTTTT. Protein product: CASSYLKSTRGELFF.

The V and J genes are TRBV2 and TRBJ1-1, with D tentatively TRBD1 (5 bases). Germline V gives CDR1 SNHLY, CDR2 FYNNEI. V was trimmed by 9 bases and J by 2 bases, leaving 13 bases between them. This CDR3 is 13 amino acids long. The CDR3 bases are TGTGCCAGGGAGACAGAGGATAACACTGAAGCTTTCTTT. This encodes CARETEDNTEAFF.

V gene TRBV28 combines with J gene TRBJ1-5; TRBD1 agrees at 8 bases. With V trimmed by 5 bases and J by 1 base, 10 bases remained unmatched. This CDR3 spans 17 amino acids. Germline CDR1 MDHEN, CDR2 SYDVKM. Here the CDR3 reads CASSRSGGAVSNQPQHF. The CDR3 DNA reads TGTGCCAGCAGTCGATCAGGGGGCGCGGTGAGCAATCAGCCCCAGCATTTT.